This record looks at one T cell receptor beta chain sequence and its context. Its specificity is not known. The PCR was carried out with 60 Vbeta primers and 13 Jbeta primers. Assay: immunoSEQ multiplex PCR; the TCRdb copy retains only in-frame clones and omits some. Of roughly 200,000 clones detected, 75% to 90% appear once; the ten largest clones hold around 0.3%. The sample belongs to a study of cytomegalovirus exposure and HLA in healthy donors. Broader study findings: Association of under 20,000 TCR beta sequences with HLA alleles was found at 0.05 false discovery rate in a later analysis.

The junction had 11 bases not matched to a gene; V was cut back by 4 bases and J by 0 bases. This CDR3 spans 17 amino acids. Looked up from germline, CDR1 is MNHNS and CDR2 is SASEGT. The sample taken for sequencing was PBMCs. The TCR originated in a woman aged 30 to 39 in good health and CMV-seronegative. The chain uses TRBV6-1 and TRBJ2-7; TRBD1 aligns across 8 bases. Here the CDR3 DNA reads TGTGCCAGCAGTGCGCTCAGGGGGCATGGGAGCTCCTACGAGCAGTACTTC. This encodes CASSALRGHGSSYEQYF.